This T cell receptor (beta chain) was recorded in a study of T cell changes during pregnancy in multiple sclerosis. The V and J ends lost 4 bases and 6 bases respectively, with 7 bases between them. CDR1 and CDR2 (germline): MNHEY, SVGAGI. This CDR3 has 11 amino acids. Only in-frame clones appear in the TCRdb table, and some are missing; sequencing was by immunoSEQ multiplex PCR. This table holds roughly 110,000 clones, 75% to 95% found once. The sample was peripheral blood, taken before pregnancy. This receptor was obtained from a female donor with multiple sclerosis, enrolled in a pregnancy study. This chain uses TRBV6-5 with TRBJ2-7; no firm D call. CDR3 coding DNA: TGTGCCAGCAGTTCCCCGGGCGAGCAGTACTTC. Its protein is CASSSPGEQYF.